Given below is one TCR beta chain in context. CDR1 and CDR2 from the germline V gene are ENHRY and SYGVKD. The CDR3 runs 15 residues. Trimming removed 0 bases from V and 0 bases from J, with 6 bases in between. In the source study's methods: The authors estimated nucleated cell counts from reference gene primer amplification. Profiling relied on immunoSEQ multiplex PCR, and the TCRdb table lists in-frame clones only, not all of them. Clone size and the V and J calls come from that table; the DNA yielded D and trimming. The sample comprises 55,000 to 75,000 clones, around four fifths of which are singletons, and around 20% rests with the top ten. The data stem from a study of blood T cell repertoires in COVID-19. At the level of the study: Collection of acute and convalescent COVID-19 samples took place in the United States, Italy and Spain. PBMCs, B-cell-depleted T cells, or T cells provided the cDNA or gDNA that made up the material.

The sequence came from a man aged 60-69 years with acute or convalescent COVID-19. The chain couples TRBV10-3 to TRBJ1-5, with D unclear. The sequenced sample consisted of peripheral blood. CDR3 sequence (DNA): TGTGCCATCAGTGAGTCGGCAGATAGCAATCAGCCCCAGCATTTT. It encodes CAISESADSNQPQHF.